This T cell receptor (beta chain) was sequenced for a study of naive and memory T cell subsets. Study observations and caveats: Over 90% of naive TCR sequences appeared only once after error correction, unlike memory subsets.

The CDR3 has 15 amino acids. The V gene end was trimmed by 2 bases and the J gene end by 5 bases; junction bases not matched to a gene: 4. Germline CDR1 reads WNHNN; CDR2 reads SYGVQD (reference sequence). The beta constant-region primer was an equimolar mix of two oligonucleotides covering TRBC1 and TRBC2. Four rounds of PCR amplified the ligated cDNA using nested alpha and beta constant-region primers plus SP2. Ligation attached a single-stranded oligonucleotide with a 12-nucleotide UMI and the SP2 primer to the cDNA 3' end. Each CDR3 protein is one row after TCRdb ran MiXCR on the UMI-ligation and nested PCR reads. The sample lists just over 80,000 distinct CDR3 sequences, roughly 9.2% occurring once. To note about this clonotype: Its antigen is currently unknown.

Overnight CMV lysate stimulation of fresh PBMCs defined donor CMV status by CD4+ IFNgamma. Cells stained for CD3, CD4, CD8, CD45RA, CD27 and viability were sorted into four CD45RA/CD27 subsets. The clonotype originates from a human donor in good health. This chain links TRBV10-1 with TRBJ2-7; 12 bases align to TRBD2. The sequenced sample was naive CD8+ T cells from blood. The CDR3 coding sequence is TGCGCCAGCAGTGAGACTAGCGGGAGGTTCGACGAGCAGTACTTC. It codes for CASSETSGRFDEQYF.